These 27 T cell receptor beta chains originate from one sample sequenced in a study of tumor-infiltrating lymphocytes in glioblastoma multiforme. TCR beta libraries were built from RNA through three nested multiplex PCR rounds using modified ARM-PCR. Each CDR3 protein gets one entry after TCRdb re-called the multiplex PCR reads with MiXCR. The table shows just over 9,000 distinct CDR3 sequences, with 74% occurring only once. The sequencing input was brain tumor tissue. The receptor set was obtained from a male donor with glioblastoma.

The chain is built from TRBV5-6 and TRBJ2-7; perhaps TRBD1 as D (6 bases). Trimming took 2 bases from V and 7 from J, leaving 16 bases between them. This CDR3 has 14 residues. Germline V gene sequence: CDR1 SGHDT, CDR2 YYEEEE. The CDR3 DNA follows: TGTGCCAGCAGCTTTCCGACAGGCCCCCCTGAGCAGTACTTC. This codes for CASSFPTGPPEQYF.

The CDR3 reads CASTYAYEQYF. The CDR3 nucleotides are TGTGCCAGCACCTATGCTTACGAGCAGTACTTC. This rearrangement joins TRBV6-2 or TRBV6-3 to TRBJ2-7; no firm D call. The germline V and J ends were trimmed by 7 bases and 4 bases, with 8 bases remaining between them. Germline V lookup: CDR1 MNHEY, CDR2 SVGEGT. The CDR3 runs to 11 residues.

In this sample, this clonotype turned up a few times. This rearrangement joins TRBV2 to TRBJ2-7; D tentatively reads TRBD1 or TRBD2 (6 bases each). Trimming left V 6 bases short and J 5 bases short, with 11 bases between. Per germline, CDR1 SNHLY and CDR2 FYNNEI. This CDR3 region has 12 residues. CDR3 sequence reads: CASRVEGDEQYF. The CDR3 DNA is TGTGCCAGCAGGGTGGAGGGGGACGAGCAGTACTTC.

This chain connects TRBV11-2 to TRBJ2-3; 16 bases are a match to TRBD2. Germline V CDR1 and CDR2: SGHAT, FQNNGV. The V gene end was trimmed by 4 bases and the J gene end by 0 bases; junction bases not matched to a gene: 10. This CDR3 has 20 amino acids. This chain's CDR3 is CASSYPGLAGGPSSTDTQYF. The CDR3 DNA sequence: TGTGCCAGCAGCTATCCGGGACTAGCGGGAGGGCCGAGTAGCACAGATACGCAGTATTTT. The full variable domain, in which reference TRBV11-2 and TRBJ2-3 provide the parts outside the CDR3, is EAGVAQSPRYKIIEKRQSVAFWCNPISGHATLYWYQQILGQGPKLLIQFQNNGVVDDSQLPKDRFSAERLKGVDSTLKIQPAKLEDSAVYLCASSYPGLAGGPSSTDTQYFGPGTRLTVL.

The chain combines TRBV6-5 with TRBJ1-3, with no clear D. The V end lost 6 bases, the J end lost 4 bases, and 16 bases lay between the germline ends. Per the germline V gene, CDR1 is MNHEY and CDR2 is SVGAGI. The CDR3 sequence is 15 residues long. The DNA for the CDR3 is TGTGCCAGCAGACCCCGACCCGAGGGCGGAAACACCATATATTTT. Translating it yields CASRPRPEGGNTIYF.

CDR3 DNA sequence: TGCAGCGTTGTGCGCGCAGGGGGCCTCGGCTACACCTTC. As protein: CSVVRAGGLGYTF. The chain uses TRBV29-1 and TRBJ1-2; 8 bases match TRBD1. CDR1 is SQVTM, CDR2 ANQGSEA, per germline. V shed 4 bases and J 8 bases; nucleotides not matched to a gene: 9. The CDR3 is 13 amino acids.

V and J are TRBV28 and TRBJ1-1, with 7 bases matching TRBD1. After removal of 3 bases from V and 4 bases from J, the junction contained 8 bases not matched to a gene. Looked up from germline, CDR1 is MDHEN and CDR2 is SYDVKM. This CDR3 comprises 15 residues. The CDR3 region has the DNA TGTGCCAGCAGTTTTCCGGACAGGAGGAGCACTGAAGCTTTCTTT. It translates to CASSFPDRRSTEAFF.

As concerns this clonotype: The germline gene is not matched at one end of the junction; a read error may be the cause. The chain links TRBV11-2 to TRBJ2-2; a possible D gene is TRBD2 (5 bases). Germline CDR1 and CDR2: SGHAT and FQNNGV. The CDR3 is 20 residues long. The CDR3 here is CACTPSFGQGLALNTGEMFF. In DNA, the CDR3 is TGTGCCTGCACCCCCTCATTCGGCCAAGGGCTAGCTCTAAACACCGGGGAGATGTTTTTT.

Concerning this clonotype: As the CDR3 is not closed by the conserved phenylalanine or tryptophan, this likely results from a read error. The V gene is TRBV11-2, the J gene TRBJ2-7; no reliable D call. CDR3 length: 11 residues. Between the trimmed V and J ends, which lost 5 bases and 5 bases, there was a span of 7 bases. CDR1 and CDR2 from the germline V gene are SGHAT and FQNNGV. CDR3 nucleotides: TGTGCCAGCAGCATATTCAACGAGCAGTACTTA. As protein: CASSIFNEQYL.

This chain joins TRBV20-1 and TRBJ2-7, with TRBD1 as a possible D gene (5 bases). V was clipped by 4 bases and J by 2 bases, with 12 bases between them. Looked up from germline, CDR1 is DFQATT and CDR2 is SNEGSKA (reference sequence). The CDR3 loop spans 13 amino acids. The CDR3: CSATHSGTYEQYF. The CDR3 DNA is TGCAGTGCTACCCACTCAGGGACCTACGAGCAGTACTTC.

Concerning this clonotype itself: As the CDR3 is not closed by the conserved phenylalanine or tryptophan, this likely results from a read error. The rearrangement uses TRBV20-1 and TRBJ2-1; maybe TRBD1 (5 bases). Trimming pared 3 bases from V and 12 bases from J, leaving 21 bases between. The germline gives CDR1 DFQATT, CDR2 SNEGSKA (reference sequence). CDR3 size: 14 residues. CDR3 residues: CSARDEAGLYGQFL. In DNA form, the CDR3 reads TGCAGTGCTAGGGATGAGGCAGGGCTTTATGGGCAGTTCTTA.

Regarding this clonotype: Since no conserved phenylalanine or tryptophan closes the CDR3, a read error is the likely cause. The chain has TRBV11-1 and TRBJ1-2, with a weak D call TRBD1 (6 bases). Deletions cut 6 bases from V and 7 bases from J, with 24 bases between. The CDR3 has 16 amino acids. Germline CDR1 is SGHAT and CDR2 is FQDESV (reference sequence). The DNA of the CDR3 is TGTGCCAGCAGGGACCTCAGACAGGCGAATGACTGTGGCTACACCATC. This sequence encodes CASRDLRQANDCGYTI.

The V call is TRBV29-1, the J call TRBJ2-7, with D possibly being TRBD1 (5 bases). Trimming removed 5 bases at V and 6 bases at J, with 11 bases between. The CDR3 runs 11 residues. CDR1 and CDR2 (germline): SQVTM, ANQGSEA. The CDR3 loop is CSVRGLGEQYF. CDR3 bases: TGCAGCGTTAGGGGTTTGGGCGAGCAGTACTTC.

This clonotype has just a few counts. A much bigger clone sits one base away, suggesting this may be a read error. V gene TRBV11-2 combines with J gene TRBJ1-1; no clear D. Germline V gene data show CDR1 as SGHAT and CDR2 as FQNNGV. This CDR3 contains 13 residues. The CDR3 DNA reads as TGTGCCGGCAGCTTACGCGGTCACACTGAAGCTTTCTTT. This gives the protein CAGSLRGHTEAFF. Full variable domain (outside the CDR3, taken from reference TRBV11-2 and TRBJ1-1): EAGVAQSPRYKIIEKRQSVAFWCNPISGHATLYWYQQILGQGPKLLIQFQNNGVVDDSQLPKDRFSAERLKGVDSTLKIQPAKLEDSAVYLCAGSLRGHTEAFFGQGTRLTVV.

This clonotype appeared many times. DNA for the CDR3: TGTGCCAGCAAAAAACGGGGGACTGACAATGAGCAGTTCTTC. Its protein product is CASKKRGTDNEQFF. The rearrangement joins TRBV2 to TRBJ2-1; possibly TRBD2 for D (6 bases). Germline values: CDR1 SNHLY, CDR2 FYNNEI. Trimming stripped 7 bases from V and 5 bases from J, with 15 bases between. The CDR3 covers 14 residues.

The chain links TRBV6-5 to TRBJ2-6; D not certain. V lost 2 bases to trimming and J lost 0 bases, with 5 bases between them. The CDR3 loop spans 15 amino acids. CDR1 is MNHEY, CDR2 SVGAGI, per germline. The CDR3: CASSYVSSGANVLTF. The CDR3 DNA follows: TGTGCCAGCAGTTACGTGAGCTCTGGGGCCAACGTCCTGACTTTC.

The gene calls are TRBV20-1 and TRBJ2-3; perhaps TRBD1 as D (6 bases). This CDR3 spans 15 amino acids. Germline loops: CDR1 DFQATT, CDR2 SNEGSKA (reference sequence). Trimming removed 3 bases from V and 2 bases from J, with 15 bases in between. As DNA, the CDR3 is TGCAGTGCTAGTAGTTTAGGGGGATTCACAGATACGCAGTATTTT. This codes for CSASSLGGFTDTQYF.

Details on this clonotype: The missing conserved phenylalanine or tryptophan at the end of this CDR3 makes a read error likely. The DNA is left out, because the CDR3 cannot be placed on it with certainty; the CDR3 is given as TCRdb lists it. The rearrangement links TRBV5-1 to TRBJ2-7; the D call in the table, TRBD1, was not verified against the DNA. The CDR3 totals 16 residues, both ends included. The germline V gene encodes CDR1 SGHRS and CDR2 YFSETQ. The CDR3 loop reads CASSMAGGSVLFERYS.

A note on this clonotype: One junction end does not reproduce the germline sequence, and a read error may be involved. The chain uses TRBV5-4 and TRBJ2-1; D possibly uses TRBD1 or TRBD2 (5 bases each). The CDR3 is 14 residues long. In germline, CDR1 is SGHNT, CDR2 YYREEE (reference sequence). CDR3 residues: CASSLRGSINEQFF. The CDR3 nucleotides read TGTGCTAGCAGCTTACGGGGCAGCATCAATGAGCAGTTCTTC.

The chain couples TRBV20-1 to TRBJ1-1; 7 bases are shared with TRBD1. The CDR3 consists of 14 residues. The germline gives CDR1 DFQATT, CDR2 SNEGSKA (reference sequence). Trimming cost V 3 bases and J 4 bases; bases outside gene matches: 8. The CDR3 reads CSASLRDRVTEAFF. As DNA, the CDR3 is TGCAGTGCTAGTCTCCGCGACAGGGTCACTGAAGCTTTCTTT.

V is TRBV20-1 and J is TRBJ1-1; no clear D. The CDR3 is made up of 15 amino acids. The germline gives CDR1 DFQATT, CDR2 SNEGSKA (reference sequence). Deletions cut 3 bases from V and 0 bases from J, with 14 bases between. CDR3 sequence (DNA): TGCAGTGCTAGTTCGGGTTTCGACATGAACACTGAAGCTTTCTTT. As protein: CSASSGFDMNTEAFF.

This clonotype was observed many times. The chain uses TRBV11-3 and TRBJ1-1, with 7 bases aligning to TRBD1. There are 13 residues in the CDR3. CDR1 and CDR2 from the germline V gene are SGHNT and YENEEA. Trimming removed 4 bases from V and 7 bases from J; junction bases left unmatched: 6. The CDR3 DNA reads TGTGCCAGCAGCTCTCGTCGGGACAGTGAAGCTTTCTTT. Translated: CASSSRRDSEAFF. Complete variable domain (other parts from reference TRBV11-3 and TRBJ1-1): EAGVVQSPRYKIIEKKQPVAFWCNPISGHNTLYWYLQNLGQGPELLIRYENEEAVDDSQLPKDRFSAERLKGVDSTLKIQPAELGDSAVYLCASSSRRDSEAFFGQGTRLTVV.

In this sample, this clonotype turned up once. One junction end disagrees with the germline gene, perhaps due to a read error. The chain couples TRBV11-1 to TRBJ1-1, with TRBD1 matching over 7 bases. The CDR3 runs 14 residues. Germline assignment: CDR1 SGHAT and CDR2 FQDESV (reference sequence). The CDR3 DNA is TGTGCCGGCAACTTAGAGGAGTGGGACAGCGAGGCTGTCTTT. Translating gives CAGNLEEWDSEAVF.

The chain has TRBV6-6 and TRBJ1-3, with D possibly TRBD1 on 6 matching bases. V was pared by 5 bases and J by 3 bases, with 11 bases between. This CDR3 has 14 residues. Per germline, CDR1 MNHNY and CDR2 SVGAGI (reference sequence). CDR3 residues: CASSIIGGGNTIYF. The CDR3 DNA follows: TGTGCCAGCAGTATCATAGGGGGTGGAAACACCATATATTTT.

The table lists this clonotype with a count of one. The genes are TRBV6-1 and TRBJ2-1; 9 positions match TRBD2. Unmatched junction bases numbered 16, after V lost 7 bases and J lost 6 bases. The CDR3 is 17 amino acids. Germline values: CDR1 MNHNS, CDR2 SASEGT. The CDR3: CASTMTVGSGSGNEQFF. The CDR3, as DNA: TGTGCCAGCACCATGACCGTAGGTAGCGGGAGCGGCAATGAGCAGTTCTTC.

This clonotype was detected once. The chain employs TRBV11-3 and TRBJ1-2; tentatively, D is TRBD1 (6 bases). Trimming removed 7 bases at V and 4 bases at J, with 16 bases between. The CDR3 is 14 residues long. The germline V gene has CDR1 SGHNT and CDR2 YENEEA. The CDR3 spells CASIPGQGGYGYTF. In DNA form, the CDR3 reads TGTGCCAGCATCCCTGGACAAGGGGGCTATGGCTACACCTTC.

The CDR3, as DNA: TGCAGTGCTATCGACAGGCGCCGACCCTACGAGCAGTACTTC. Amino acid sequence: CSAIDRRRPYEQYF. The genes are TRBV20-1 and TRBJ2-7; a weak D match, TRBD1 (6 bases). This CDR3 has 14 residues. The germline V gene has CDR1 DFQATT and CDR2 SNEGSKA (reference sequence). V lost 4 bases to trimming and J lost 2 bases, with 15 bases between them.